This TCR beta chain was sequenced in a study of OX40 agonist ivuxolimab in advanced cancers. Study-wide results and limits: There were also nonresponders showing low normalized T-cell clonal expansion.

The repertoire was sequenced with immunoSEQ multiplex PCR; TCRdb's copy has only in-frame clones and lacks some. This sample yields some 130,000 clones, of which 85% to 90% are seen a single time; more than 0.45% belongs to the top ten. The V end was cut by 7 bases, the J end by 5 bases, with 12 bases between. Germline loops: CDR1 MNHEY, CDR2 SVGAGI. This CDR3 contains 12 residues. This clone showed up just once. Its antigen is still unknown. The source material was CD4+ or CD8+ T cells sorted from blood, sampled in a trial of the OX40 agonist ivuxolimab. V usage is TRBV6-5 and J usage is TRBJ2-7; D possibly corresponds to TRBD2 (6 bases). The TCR was taken from an adult with an advanced solid tumor such as melanoma, head and neck, liver or kidney cancer. The CDR3 here is CASKTSTHEQYF. DNA of the CDR3: TGTGCCAGCAAAACTAGCACCCACGAGCAGTACTTC.